The 16 T cell receptor beta chains in this list originate from one sample, sequenced in a study of shared clonotypes between healthy human individuals. This table comes from immunoSEQ multiplex PCR, and its TCRdb copy is limited to in-frame clones, with some not included. The table records 600,000 to 750,000 clones, about two thirds of them present only once. The sequencing input was memory CD4+ T cells sorted from blood. Regarding subset: CD45RA-negative fraction. The receptors come from a woman aged 30 to 39 in good health.

This rearrangement joins TRBV29-1 to TRBJ1-1, with 10 bases aligning to TRBD1. Germline V gene sequence: CDR1 SQVTM, CDR2 ANQGSEA. V was clipped by 4 bases and J by 5 bases; unmatched bases: 13. This CDR3 has 16 amino acids. CDR3 sequence reads: CSVVFGTGEYGTEAFF. CDR3 DNA sequence: TGCAGCGTTGTTTTCGGGACAGGGGAGTATGGAACTGAAGCTTTCTTT.

The gene calls are TRBV6-6 and TRBJ1-5, with 7 bases fitting TRBD1. CDR3 length: 14 amino acids. With V trimmed by 4 bases and J by 7 bases, 7 bases remained unmatched. CDR1 is MNHNY, CDR2 SVGAGI, per germline (reference sequence). CDR3 in amino acids: CASSLTGSKQPQHF. In DNA, the CDR3 is TGTGCCAGCAGTTTGACAGGGTCGAAGCAGCCCCAGCATTTT.

The chain recombines TRBV18 with TRBJ2-1; D is ambiguous. Germline CDR1 reads KGHSH; CDR2 reads LQKENI. Trimming removed 1 base from V and 0 bases from J, with 10 bases in between. CDR3 size: 16 residues. CDR3 sequence reads: CASSPRGLNSYNEQFF. The CDR3 nucleotides read TGTGCCAGCTCACCACGTGGGTTAAACTCCTACAATGAGCAGTTCTTC.

The J gene is TRBJ1-1, the V gene TRBV19; TRBD1 is a possible D gene (5 bases). Germline assignment: CDR1 LNHDA and CDR2 SQIVND (reference sequence). This CDR3 is 16 amino acids long. Trimming shortened V by 4 bases and J by 1 base, and 16 bases separated the two germline ends. The chain's CDR3 is CASSTGGVVGNTEAFF. CDR3 nucleotides: TGTGCCAGTAGTACCGGGGGGGTGGTAGGGAACACTGAAGCTTTCTTT.

This clone has just a few counts. Additional DNA sequences in this sample encode the identical CDR3. The chain combines TRBV18 with TRBJ1-2; D not certain. This CDR3 comprises 13 residues. Germline lookup yields CDR1 KGHSH and CDR2 LQKENI. V lost 3 bases and J lost 0, with 5 bases in between. CDR3 residues: CASSPSSNYGYTF. The CDR3 bases are TGTGCCAGCTCACCCTCGTCTAACTATGGCTACACCTTC.

This clone has only one observation. The chain links TRBV11-2 to TRBJ2-7; TRBD2 matches 8 bases. Germline CDR1 reads SGHAT; CDR2 reads FQNNGV. V lost 4 bases, J lost 8 bases, and 16 bases stayed unmatched. The CDR3 runs to 16 residues. The CDR3 loop is CASSSQEPRLAMKQYF. The CDR3 coding sequence is TGTGCCAGCAGCTCCCAAGAACCGAGACTAGCGATGAAGCAGTACTTC.

The chain joins TRBV5-8 to TRBJ2-1, with 10 nucleotides matching TRBD2. Germline-derived CDR1 and CDR2 are SGHTS and YDEGEE. The CDR3 totals 15 residues. J gave up 10 bases and V 4 bases, and 11 bases lay outside the gene matches. The CDR3, as DNA: TGTGCCAGCAGCCCTCGACTAGCGGGCCGGGGGGAGCAGTTCTTC. It is translated as CASSPRLAGRGEQFF.

The chain couples TRBV7-6 to TRBJ2-2; tentative D call: TRBD1 (5 bases). The CDR3 runs to 14 residues. Trimming stripped 5 bases from V and 4 bases from J, with 11 bases between. Germline V gene data show CDR1 as SGHVS and CDR2 as FNYEAQ. The CDR3: CASSRTGPTGELFF. As DNA, the CDR3 is TGTGCCAGCAGCCGTACAGGACCCACCGGGGAGCTGTTTTTT.

The J gene is TRBJ2-5, the V gene TRBV2; D gene ambiguous. Between the trimmed V and J ends, which lost 1 base and 2 bases, there was a span of 5 bases. This CDR3 is 13 amino acids long. Per germline, CDR1 SNHLY and CDR2 FYNNEI. The CDR3 loop reads CASSEGQQETQYF. As DNA, the CDR3 is TGTGCCAGCAGTGAAGGCCAGCAAGAGACCCAGTACTTC.

The V and J genes are TRBV7-9 and TRBJ2-1, with TRBD1 matching over 8 bases. Trimming at V came to 8 bases and at J to 1 base, leaving 7 bases not matched to a gene. Germline loops: CDR1 SEHNR, CDR2 FQNEAQ (reference sequence). The length of the CDR3 is 15 residues. Here the CDR3 reads CASQSGQGSYNEQFF. For the CDR3, the DNA is TGTGCCAGCCAATCCGGACAGGGTTCCTACAATGAGCAGTTCTTC.

The V and J genes are TRBV11-2 and TRBJ2-7; 7 positions agree with TRBD2. Unmatched junction bases numbered 4, after V lost 4 bases and J lost 1 base. Per germline, CDR1 SGHAT and CDR2 FQNNGV. The CDR3 sequence is 14 residues long. The CDR3 sequence is CASSSRLASYEQYF. CDR3 nucleotide sequence: TGTGCCAGCAGCTCCCGACTAGCTTCCTACGAGCAGTACTTC.

V usage is TRBV15 and J usage is TRBJ1-2, with D maybe TRBD1 (5 bases). The CDR3 totals 14 residues. The germline CDR1 and CDR2 sequences are LNHNV and YYDKDF (reference sequence). Trimming left V 5 bases short and J 4 bases short, with 14 bases between. The CDR3 here is CATSQGVYGYGYTF. The CDR3 DNA reads as TGTGCCACCAGCCAAGGGGTATATGGCTATGGCTACACCTTC.

This chain uses TRBV5-1 with TRBJ1-1; D gene ambiguous. Germline-derived CDR1 and CDR2 are SGHRS and YFSETQ. The CDR3 consists of 15 residues. V lost 4 bases and J 1 base, leaving 14 bases between the germline ends. CDR3 DNA sequence: TGCGCCAGCAGCCCTTACACTTTTGGGAACACTGAAGCTTTCTTT. This codes for CASSPYTFGNTEAFF.

This clone was seen a handful of times. CDR3 loop: CAISAAGTSGYNEQFF. CDR3 bases: TGTGCCATCAGTGCTGCCGGGACTAGCGGCTACAATGAGCAGTTCTTC. The chain uses TRBV10-3 and TRBJ2-1, with 11 bases identical to TRBD2. The J segment lost 3 bases and the V segment lost 4 bases, leaving 5 bases of the junction unmatched. Germline assignment: CDR1 ENHRY and CDR2 SYGVKD. The CDR3 contains 16 residues.

The count of this clone is one. The chain couples TRBV15 to TRBJ2-1; D is tentatively TRBD1 or TRBD2 (6 bases each). The CDR3 runs 13 residues. Germline lookup yields CDR1 LNHNV and CDR2 YYDKDF (reference sequence). Trimming took 0 bases from V and 11 from J, leaving 11 bases between them. CDR3 DNA: TGTGCCACCAGCAGAGATATGGGGGGCCAGCAGTTCTTC. It is translated as CATSRDMGGQQFF.

In DNA, the CDR3 is TGTGCCAGCAGCTTATCGGCGGCGGCAGCCACAGATACGCAGTATTTT. Its protein product is CASSLSAAAATDTQYF. The genes are TRBV11-3 and TRBJ2-3; D unclear. Germline-derived CDR1 and CDR2 are SGHNT and YENEEA. Trimming cost V 2 bases and J 2 bases, with 14 bases left between them. This CDR3 contains 16 residues.